The clone carrying this TCR beta chain was seen a single time. Its antigen is as yet unknown. This entry is derived from a study of regulatory and conventional T cells in RAG deficiency. Whole-study results and caveats: Treg unique TCR beta sequences were 80 to 100-fold fewer in Omenn syndrome and CID/AS patients than controls. Control T-cell subsets had markedly higher Shannon entropy and lower Simpson indices than RAG-deficient patients.

The germline V gene encodes CDR1 SQVTM and CDR2 ANQGSEA. The germline V and J ends were trimmed by 4 bases and 6 bases, with 19 bases remaining between them. The CDR3 is 15 residues long. This table comes from immunoSEQ multiplex PCR, and its TCRdb copy is limited to in-frame clones, with some not included. The sample carries 30,000 to 35,000 clones, 80% to 90% recorded once. The same specimen was also included in a second study, on regulatory T cells. Per that paper: The primer mix had 52 TRBV and 13 TRBJ primers. Patient repertoires had restricted TRB V-J pairs and skewed V and J usage, most in Tregs.

The TCR sequence derives from a human donor in good health. The chain is built from TRBV29-1 and TRBJ1-3, with D perhaps matching TRBD1 (5 bases). Sequencing was done on a sample of CD8+ T cells sorted from blood. CDR3 nucleotide sequence: TGCAGCGTTGGGGGACCTACTACGGCCGAAAACACCATATATTTT. Residues: CSVGGPTTAENTIYF.